Shown below are 12 T cell receptor beta chains from a single sample sequenced in a study of OX40 agonist ivuxolimab in advanced cancers. The protocol was immunoSEQ multiplex PCR, while the TCRdb copy is restricted to in-frame clones and leaves out a portion. The sample yields approximately 17,000 clones, approximately 86% seen once. The sequencing used CD4+ or CD8+ T cells sorted from blood, collected in a trial of the OX40 agonist ivuxolimab. Receptors were obtained from an adult with an advanced solid tumor such as melanoma, head and neck, liver or kidney cancer.

The rearrangement joins TRBV18 to TRBJ1-3; D gene unclear. Germline CDR1 is KGHSH and CDR2 is LQKENI. V lost 2 bases and J 0 bases, leaving 8 bases between the germline ends. This CDR3 has 15 residues. Here the CDR3 reads CASSPISDSGNTIYF. In nucleotides, the CDR3 is TGTGCCAGCTCACCAATTTCGGACTCTGGAAACACCATATATTTT.

This clone came up a few times. V usage is TRBV7-6 and J usage is TRBJ2-2, with 8 bases identical to TRBD1. J lost 3 bases, V lost 5 bases, and 11 bases had no gene match. The germline V gene has CDR1 SGHVS and CDR2 FNYEAQ. CDR3 length equals 17 residues. CDR3 sequence (DNA): TGTGCCAGCAGCCCATTTGTTGGACAGGGATACACCGGGGAGCTGTTTTTT. It encodes CASSPFVGQGYTGELFF. Variable domain in full (rest from reference TRBV7-6 and TRBJ2-2): GAGVSQSPRYKVTKRGQDVALRCDPISGHVSLYWYRQALGQGPEFLTYFNYEAQQDKSGLPNDRFSAERPEGSISTLTIQRTEQRDSAMYRCASSPFVGQGYTGELFFGEGSRLTVL.

The chain combines TRBV6-1 with TRBJ1-2; D is unclear. Germline V lookup: CDR1 MNHNS, CDR2 SASEGT. V lost 4 bases, J lost 7 bases, and 16 bases lay in between. CDR3 length equals 14 residues. CDR3 protein: CASSAKAQVSGYTF. The CDR3 DNA is TGTGCCAGCAGTGCAAAGGCGCAGGTATCTGGCTACACCTTC.

The chain links TRBV5-1 to TRBJ2-2; TRBD1 aligns across 11 bases. This CDR3 spans 17 amino acids. V trimming: 0 bases; J trimming: 4 bases; junction bases outside the gene matches: 5. Germline CDR1 and CDR2: SGHRS and YFSETQ. In nucleotides, the CDR3 is TGCGCCAGCAGCTTGGACTGGACAGGGGGCTTCACCGGGGAGCTGTTTTTT. This translates into CASSLDWTGGFTGELFF. The whole variable domain, remainder taken from reference TRBV5-1 and TRBJ2-2, is KAGVTQTPRYLIKTRGQQVTLSCSPISGHRSVSWYQQTPGQGLQFLFEYFSETQRNKGNFPGRFSGRQFSNSRSEMNVSTLELGDSALYLCASSLDWTGGFTGELFFGEGSRLTVL.

This chain uses TRBV7-9 with TRBJ2-1; 8 bases map to TRBD2. This CDR3 contains 15 residues. Germline V lookup: CDR1 SEHNR, CDR2 FQNEAQ (reference sequence). Losses at the gene ends were 1 base for V and 3 bases for J; bases not matched to a gene: 2. CDR3 sequence reads: CASSLDGRVYNEQFF. DNA of the CDR3: TGTGCCAGCAGCTTAGACGGGAGGGTCTACAATGAGCAGTTCTTC.

The V and J genes are TRBV29-1 and TRBJ1-4; D ambiguous. The CDR3 covers 14 residues. Germline V gene sequence: CDR1 SQVTM, CDR2 ANQGSEA. V was clipped by 5 bases and J by 7 bases, with 17 bases between them. The CDR3 sequence: CSVRGGGRSEKLFF. The CDR3 DNA reads TGCAGCGTTCGAGGTGGAGGAAGGAGTGAAAAACTGTTTTTT.

This chain connects TRBV7-3 to TRBJ2-7, with 14 bases that match TRBD2. Trimming at V came to 1 base and at J to 0 bases, leaving 20 bases not matched to a gene. Germline V gene lookup returns CDR1 SGHTA and CDR2 FQGTGA. The CDR3 length is 23 residues. Written as DNA, the CDR3 is TGTGCCAGCAGCTTAAAAGCTCTATTGCCGGGACTAGCGGGGGCCCGCGGCTCCTACGAGCAGTACTTC. Its protein is CASSLKALLPGLAGARGSYEQYF.

V usage is TRBV5-1 and J usage is TRBJ1-6; TRBD1 agrees at 7 bases. The J segment lost 9 bases and the V segment lost 4 bases, leaving 13 bases of the junction unmatched. CDR1 and CDR2 (germline): SGHRS, YFSETQ. The CDR3 is 16 residues long. The DNA of the CDR3 is TGCGCCAGCAGCCCCGAAGGGGGCCATCCCAGTTCACCCCTCCACTTT. Translated: CASSPEGGHPSSPLHF.

V usage is TRBV6-1 and J usage is TRBJ1-6, with D hard to call. The CDR3 sequence is 14 residues long. Germline values: CDR1 MNHNS, CDR2 SASEGT. The V gene lost 8 bases and the J gene lost 8 bases, with 16 bases spanning the gap. The CDR3 DNA sequence: TGTGCCAGCCTTTACAGCGGACCCCATTCACCCCTCCACTTT. It translates to CASLYSGPHSPLHF.

The chain carries TRBV5-5 and TRBJ2-7, with D unresolved. The V gene's germline CDR1 is SGHKS and CDR2 YYEKEE (reference sequence). This CDR3 contains 14 residues. V gave up 1 base and J gave up 3 bases, with 11 bases separating them. CDR3: CASSLYLSIYEQYF. The CDR3 coding sequence is TGTGCCAGCAGCTTGTATCTTTCTATCTACGAGCAGTACTTC.

V usage is TRBV5-6 and J usage is TRBJ1-6; a possible D gene is TRBD1 (5 bases). Between the trimmed V and J ends, which lost 4 bases and 1 base, there was a span of 6 bases. Germline V CDR1 and CDR2: SGHDT, YYEEEE. The CDR3 is 14 residues long. For the CDR3, the DNA is TGTGCCAGCAGCGGGGGATCCTATAATTCACCCCTCCACTTT. Translated, it gives CASSGGSYNSPLHF.

This clone was seen a handful of times. The V and J genes are TRBV2 and TRBJ1-2; D not resolved. Germline V gene sequence: CDR1 SNHLY, CDR2 FYNNEI. V lost 2 bases, J lost 0 bases, and 7 bases lay in between. CDR3 length equals 14 residues. The DNA of the CDR3 is TGTGCCAGCAGTGAAATGGGAGCTAACTATGGCTACACCTTC. It is translated as CASSEMGANYGYTF.